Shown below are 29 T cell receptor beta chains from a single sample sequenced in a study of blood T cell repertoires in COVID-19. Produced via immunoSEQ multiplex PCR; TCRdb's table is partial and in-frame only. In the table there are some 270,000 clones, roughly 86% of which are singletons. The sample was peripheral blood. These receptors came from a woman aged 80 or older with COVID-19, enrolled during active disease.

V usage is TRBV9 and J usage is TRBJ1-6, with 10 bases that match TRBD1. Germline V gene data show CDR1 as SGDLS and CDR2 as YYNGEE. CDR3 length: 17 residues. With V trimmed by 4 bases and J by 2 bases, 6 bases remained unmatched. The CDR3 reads CASSPRQGATYNSPLHF. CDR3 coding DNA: TGTGCCAGCAGCCCTAGACAGGGGGCCACCTATAATTCACCCCTCCACTTT. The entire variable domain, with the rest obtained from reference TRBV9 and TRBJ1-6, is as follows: DSGVTQTPKHLITATGQRVTLRCSPRSGDLSVYWYQQSLDQGLQFLIQYYNGEERAKGNILERFSAQQFPDLHSELNLSSLELGDSALYFCASSPRQGATYNSPLHFGNGTRLTVT.

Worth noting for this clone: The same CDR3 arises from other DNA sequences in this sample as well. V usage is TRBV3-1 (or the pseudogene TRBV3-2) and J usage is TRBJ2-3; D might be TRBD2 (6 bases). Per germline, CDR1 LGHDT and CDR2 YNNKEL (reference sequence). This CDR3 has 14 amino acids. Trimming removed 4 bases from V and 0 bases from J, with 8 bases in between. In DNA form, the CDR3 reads TGTGCCAGCAGCCGTAGCGGTAGCACAGATACGCAGTATTTT. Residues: CASSRSGSTDTQYF.

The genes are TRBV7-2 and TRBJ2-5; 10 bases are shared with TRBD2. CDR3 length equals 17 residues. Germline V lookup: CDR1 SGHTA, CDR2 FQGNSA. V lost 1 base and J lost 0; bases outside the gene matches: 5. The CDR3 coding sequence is TGTGCCAGCAGCTTAGGAAGCGGGGGGGCGTACCAAGAGACCCAGTACTTC. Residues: CASSLGSGGAYQETQYF.

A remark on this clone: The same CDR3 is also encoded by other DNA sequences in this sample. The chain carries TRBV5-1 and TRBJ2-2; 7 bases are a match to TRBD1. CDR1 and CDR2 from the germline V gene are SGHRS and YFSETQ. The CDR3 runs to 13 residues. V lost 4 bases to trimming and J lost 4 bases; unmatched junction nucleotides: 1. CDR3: CASSQGVTGELFF. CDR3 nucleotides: TGCGCCAGCAGCCAGGGGGTCACCGGGGAGCTGTTTTTT.

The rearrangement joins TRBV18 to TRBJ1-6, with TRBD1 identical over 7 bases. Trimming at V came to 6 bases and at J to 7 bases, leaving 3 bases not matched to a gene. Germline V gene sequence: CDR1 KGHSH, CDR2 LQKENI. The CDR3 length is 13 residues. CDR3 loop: CASSGDRNSPLHF. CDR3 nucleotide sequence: TGTGCCAGCTCTGGGGACAGAAATTCACCCCTCCACTTT.

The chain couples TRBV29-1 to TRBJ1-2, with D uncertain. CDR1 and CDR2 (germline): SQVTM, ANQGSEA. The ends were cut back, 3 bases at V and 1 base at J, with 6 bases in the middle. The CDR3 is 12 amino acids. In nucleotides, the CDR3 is TGCAGCGTTGATACAGTTAACTATGGCTACACCTTC. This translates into CSVDTVNYGYTF.

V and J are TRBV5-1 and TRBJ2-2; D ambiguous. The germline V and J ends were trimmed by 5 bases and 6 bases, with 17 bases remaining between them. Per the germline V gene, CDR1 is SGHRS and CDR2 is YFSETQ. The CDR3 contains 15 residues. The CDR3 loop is CASSLSDSPAGELFF. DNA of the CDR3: TGCGCCAGCAGTTTAAGCGACTCCCCCGCCGGGGAGCTGTTTTTT.

The CDR3 DNA follows: TGTGCCAGCAGTGACGGGGGGACAGGGTATTTTTCTGGAAACACCATATATTTT. Translated: CASSDGGTGYFSGNTIYF. The V and J genes are TRBV6-1 and TRBJ1-3, with 9 bases that match TRBD1. The length of the CDR3 is 18 residues. Per germline, CDR1 MNHNS and CDR2 SASEGT. J was trimmed by 1 base and V by 3 bases; bases with no gene match: 10.

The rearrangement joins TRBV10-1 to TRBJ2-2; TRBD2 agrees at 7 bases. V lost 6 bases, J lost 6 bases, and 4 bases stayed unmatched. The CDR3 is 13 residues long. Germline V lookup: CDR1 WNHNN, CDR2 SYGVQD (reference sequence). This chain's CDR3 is CASSRLASGELFF. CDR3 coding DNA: TGCGCCAGCAGCCGACTAGCCTCCGGGGAGCTGTTTTTT.

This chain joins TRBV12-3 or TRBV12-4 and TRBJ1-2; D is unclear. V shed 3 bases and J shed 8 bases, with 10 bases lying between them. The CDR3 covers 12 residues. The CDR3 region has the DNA TGTGCCAGCAGTTTGTACCTATTGGGCTACACCTTC. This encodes CASSLYLLGYTF.

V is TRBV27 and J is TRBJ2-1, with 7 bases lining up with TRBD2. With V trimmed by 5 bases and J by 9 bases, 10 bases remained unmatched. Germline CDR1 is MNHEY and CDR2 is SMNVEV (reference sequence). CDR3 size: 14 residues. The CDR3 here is CASSRSGLRGEQFF. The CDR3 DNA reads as TGTGCCAGCAGTCGTTCGGGACTACGTGGTGAGCAGTTCTTC.

CDR3 protein: CASSATGTGVPPYNEQFF. The CDR3, as DNA: TGTGCCAGCAGCGCGACCGGGACAGGGGTCCCTCCCTACAATGAGCAGTTCTTC. V gene TRBV9 combines with J gene TRBJ2-1; 10 bases agree with TRBD1. With 3 bases clipped from V and 2 bases from J, the junction kept 11 bases outside the gene matches. Germline CDR1 is SGDLS and CDR2 is YYNGEE. The CDR3 totals 18 residues.

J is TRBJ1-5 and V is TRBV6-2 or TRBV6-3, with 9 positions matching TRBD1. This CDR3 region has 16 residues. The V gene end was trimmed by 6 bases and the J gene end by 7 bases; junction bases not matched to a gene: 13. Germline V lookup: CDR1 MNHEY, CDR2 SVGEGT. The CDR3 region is CASSSGQGRVPQPQHF. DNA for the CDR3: TGTGCCAGCAGCTCGGGACAGGGCCGGGTACCGCAGCCCCAGCATTTT.

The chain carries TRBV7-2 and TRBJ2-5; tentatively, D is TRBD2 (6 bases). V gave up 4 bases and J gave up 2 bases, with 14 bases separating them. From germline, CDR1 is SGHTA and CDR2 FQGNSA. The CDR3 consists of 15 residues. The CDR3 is CASSSPAGNQETQYF. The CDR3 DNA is TGTGCCAGCAGCTCCCCGGCGGGGAATCAAGAGACCCAGTACTTC.

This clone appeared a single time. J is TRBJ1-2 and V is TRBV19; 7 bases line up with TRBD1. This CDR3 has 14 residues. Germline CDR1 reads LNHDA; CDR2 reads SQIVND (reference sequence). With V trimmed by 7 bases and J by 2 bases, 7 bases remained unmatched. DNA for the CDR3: TGTGCCAGTAACTCCCGACAGGGCAACTATGGCTACACCTTC. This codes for CASNSRQGNYGYTF.

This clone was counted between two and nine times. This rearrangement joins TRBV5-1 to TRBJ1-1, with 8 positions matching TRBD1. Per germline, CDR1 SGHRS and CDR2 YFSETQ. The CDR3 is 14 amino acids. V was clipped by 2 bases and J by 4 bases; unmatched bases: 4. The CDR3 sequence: CASSFRGQGTEAFF. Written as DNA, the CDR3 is TGCGCCAGCAGCTTCAGGGGGCAAGGCACTGAAGCTTTCTTT.

CDR3 protein: CASSLDSPNQPQHF. The DNA of the CDR3 is TGTGCCAGCAGTTTGGACAGCCCCAATCAGCCCCAGCATTTT. The V and J genes are TRBV6-5 and TRBJ1-5; D possibly corresponds to TRBD1 (6 bases). Trimming pared 4 bases from V and 3 bases from J, leaving 10 bases between. In germline, CDR1 is MNHEY, CDR2 SVGAGI. This CDR3 contains 14 residues.

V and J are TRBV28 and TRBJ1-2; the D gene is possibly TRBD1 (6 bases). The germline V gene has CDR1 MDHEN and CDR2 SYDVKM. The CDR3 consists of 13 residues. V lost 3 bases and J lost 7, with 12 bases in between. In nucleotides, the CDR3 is TGTGCCAGCAGTTTGGCAGGGGTCTTTGGCTACACCTTC. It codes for CASSLAGVFGYTF.

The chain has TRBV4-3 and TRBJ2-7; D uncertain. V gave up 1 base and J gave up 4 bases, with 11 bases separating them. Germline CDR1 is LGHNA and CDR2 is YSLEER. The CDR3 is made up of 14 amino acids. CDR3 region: CASSQGQASYEQYF. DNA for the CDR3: TGCGCCAGCAGCCAAGGGCAAGCTAGTTACGAGCAGTACTTC.

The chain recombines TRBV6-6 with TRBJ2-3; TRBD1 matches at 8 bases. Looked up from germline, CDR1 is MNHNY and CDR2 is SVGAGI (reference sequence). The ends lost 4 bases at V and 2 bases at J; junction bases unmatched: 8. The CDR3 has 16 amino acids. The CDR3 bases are TGTGCCAGCAGTTCACAGGGGGTGGGATTCACAGATACGCAGTATTTT. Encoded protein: CASSSQGVGFTDTQYF.

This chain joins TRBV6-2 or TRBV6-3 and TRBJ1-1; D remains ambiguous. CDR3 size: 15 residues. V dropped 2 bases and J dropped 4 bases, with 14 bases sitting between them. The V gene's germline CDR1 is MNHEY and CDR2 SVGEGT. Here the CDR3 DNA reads TGTGCCAGCAGTTACGGGCGGGGATGGGGCACTGAAGCTTTCTTT. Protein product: CASSYGRGWGTEAFF.

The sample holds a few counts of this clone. The CDR3 here is CASSVSEGSSTDTQYF. The CDR3 DNA follows: TGTGCCAGCAGCGTATCGGAGGGGTCGAGCACAGATACGCAGTATTTT. J is TRBJ2-3 and V is TRBV9; D is possibly TRBD2 (6 bases). With 1 base removed from V and 0 bases from J, the gap between germline ends came to 12 bases. This CDR3 region has 16 residues. The germline V gene has CDR1 SGDLS and CDR2 YYNGEE.

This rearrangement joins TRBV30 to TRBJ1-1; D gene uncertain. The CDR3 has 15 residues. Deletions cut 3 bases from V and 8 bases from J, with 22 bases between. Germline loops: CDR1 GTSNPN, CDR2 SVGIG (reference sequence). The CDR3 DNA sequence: TGTGCCTGGAGCTTGGCCGGGTCTTCGGGAGGGGAAGCTTTCTTT. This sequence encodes CAWSLAGSSGGEAFF. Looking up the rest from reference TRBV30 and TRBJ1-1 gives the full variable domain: SQTIHQWPATLVQPVGSPLSLECTVEGTSNPNLYWYRQAAGRGLQLLFYSVGIGQISSEVPQNLSASRPQDRQFILSSKKLLLSDSGFYLCAWSLAGSSGGEAFFGQGTRLTVV.

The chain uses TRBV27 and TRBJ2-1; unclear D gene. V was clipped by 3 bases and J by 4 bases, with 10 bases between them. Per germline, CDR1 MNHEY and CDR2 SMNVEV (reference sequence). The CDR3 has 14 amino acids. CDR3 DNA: TGTGCCAGCAGTTTTCTGGAGTATTACAATGAGCAGTTCTTC. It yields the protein CASSFLEYYNEQFF.

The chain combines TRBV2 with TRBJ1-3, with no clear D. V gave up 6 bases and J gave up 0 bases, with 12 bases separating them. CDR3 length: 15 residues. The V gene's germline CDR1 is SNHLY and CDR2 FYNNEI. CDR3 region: CASRRAGASGNTIYF. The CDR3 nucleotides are TGTGCCAGCAGGAGGGCAGGTGCCTCTGGAAACACCATATATTTT.

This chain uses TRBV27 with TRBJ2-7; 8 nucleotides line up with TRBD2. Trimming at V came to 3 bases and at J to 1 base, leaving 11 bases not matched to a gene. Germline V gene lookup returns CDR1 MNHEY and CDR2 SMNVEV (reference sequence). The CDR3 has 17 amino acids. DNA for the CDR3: TGTGCCAGCAGTTTCGTTCCTGGGACTAGTAGGTCCTACGAGCAGTACTTC. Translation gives CASSFVPGTSRSYEQYF.

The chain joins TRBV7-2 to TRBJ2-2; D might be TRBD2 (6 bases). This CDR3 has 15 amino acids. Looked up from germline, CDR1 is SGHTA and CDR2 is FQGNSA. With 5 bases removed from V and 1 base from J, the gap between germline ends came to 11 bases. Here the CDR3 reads CASSPDGGNTGELFF. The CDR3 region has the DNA TGTGCCAGCAGCCCTGACGGGGGGAACACCGGGGAGCTGTTTTTT.

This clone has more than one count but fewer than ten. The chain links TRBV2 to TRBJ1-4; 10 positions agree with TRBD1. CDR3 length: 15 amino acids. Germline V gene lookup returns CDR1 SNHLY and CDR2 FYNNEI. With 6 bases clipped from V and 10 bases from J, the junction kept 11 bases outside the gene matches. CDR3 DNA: TGTGCCAGCAGGGAGACAGGGGGCGCTTCGGGAAAACTGTTTTTT. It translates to CASRETGGASGKLFF.

CDR3 bases: TGTGCCAGCAGCCGTGAACAGGGGCGGGTCACTGAAGCTTTCTTT. Amino acids: CASSREQGRVTEAFF. The chain uses TRBV7-9 and TRBJ1-1; 7 bases match TRBD1. CDR1 is SEHNR, CDR2 FQNEAQ, per germline (reference sequence). V lost 5 bases and J lost 4; bases outside the gene matches: 10. The CDR3 sequence is 15 residues long.